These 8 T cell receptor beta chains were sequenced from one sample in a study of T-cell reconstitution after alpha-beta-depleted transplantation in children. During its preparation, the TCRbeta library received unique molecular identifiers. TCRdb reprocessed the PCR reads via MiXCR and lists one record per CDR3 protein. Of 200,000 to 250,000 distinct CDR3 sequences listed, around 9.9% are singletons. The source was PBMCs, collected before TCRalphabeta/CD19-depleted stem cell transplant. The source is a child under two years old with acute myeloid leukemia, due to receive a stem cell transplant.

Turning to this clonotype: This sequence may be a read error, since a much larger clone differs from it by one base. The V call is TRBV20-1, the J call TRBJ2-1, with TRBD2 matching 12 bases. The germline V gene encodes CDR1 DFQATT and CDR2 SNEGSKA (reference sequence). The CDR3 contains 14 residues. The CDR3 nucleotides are TGCAGTGCTGGGACTAGCGGGTATTACAATGAGCAGCTCTTC. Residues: CSAGTSGYYNEQLF.

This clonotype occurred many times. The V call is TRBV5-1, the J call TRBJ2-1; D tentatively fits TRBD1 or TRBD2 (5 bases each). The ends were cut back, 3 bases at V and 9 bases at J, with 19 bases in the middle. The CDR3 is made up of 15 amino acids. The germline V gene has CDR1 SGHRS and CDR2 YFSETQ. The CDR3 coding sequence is TGCGCCAGCAGCTACCGGGACGGAAAGATGGGTGAGCAGTTCTTC. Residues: CASSYRDGKMGEQFF.

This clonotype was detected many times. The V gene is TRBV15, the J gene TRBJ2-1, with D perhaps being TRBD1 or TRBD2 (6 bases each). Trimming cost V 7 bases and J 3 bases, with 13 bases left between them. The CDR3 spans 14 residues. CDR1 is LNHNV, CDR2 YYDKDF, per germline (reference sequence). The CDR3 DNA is TGTGCCACCAATAGAGGGGGGCACTACAATGAGCAGTTCTTC. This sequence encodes CATNRGGHYNEQFF.

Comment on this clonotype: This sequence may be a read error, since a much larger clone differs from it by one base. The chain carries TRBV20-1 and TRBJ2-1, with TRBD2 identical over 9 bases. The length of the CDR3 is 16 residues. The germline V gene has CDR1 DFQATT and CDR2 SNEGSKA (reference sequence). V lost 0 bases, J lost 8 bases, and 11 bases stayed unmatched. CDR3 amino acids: CSAREGFTSGFDEQFF. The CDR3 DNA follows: TGCAGTGCTAGAGAAGGTTTCACTAGCGGGTTCGATGAGCAGTTCTTC.

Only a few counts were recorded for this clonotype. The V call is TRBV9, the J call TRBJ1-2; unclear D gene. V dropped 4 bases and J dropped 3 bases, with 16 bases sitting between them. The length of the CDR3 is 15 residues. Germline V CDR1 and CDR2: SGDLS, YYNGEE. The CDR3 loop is CASSPESQPYYGYTF. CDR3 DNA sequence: TGTGCCAGCAGCCCCGAGTCACAACCTTACTATGGCTACACCTTC.

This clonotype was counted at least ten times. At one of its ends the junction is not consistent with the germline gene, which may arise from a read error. CDR3 sequence reads: CASSLGDGSSYEHYF. The CDR3 region has the DNA TGTGCCAGCAGCTTGGGCGACGGAAGCTCCTACGAGCATTACTTC. V is TRBV7-8 and J is TRBJ2-7, with unresolved D. This CDR3 comprises 15 residues. Germline V lookup: CDR1 SGHVS, CDR2 FQNEAQ. Supplemented by reference TRBV7-8 and TRBJ2-7, the full variable domain reads GAGVSQSPRYKVAKRGQDVALRCDPISGHVSLFWYQQALGQGPEFLTYFQNEAQLDKSGLPSDRFFAERPEGSVSTLKIQRTQQEDSAVYLCASSLGDGSSYEHYFGPGTRLTVT.

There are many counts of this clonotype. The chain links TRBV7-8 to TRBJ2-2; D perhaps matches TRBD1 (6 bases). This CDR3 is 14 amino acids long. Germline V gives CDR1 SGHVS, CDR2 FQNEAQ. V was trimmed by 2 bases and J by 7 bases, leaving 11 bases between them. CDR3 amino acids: CASSLYRVSGELFF. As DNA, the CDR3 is TGTGCCAGCAGCTTATACAGGGTTAGCGGGGAGCTGTTTTTT.

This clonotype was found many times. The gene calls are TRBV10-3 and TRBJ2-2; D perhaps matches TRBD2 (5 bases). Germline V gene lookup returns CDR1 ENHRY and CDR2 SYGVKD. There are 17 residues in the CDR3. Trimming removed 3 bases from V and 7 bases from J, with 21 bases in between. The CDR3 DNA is TGTGCCATCAGTGACATTCGAGGCAAGAGGGCCGGCGGGGAGCTGTTTTTT. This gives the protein CAISDIRGKRAGGELFF.